The 11 T cell receptor beta chains reported below all come from one sample, sequenced in a study of cytomegalovirus exposure and HLA in healthy donors. In the PCR, 60 Vbeta and 13 Jbeta primers were used. The protocol was immunoSEQ multiplex PCR, while the TCRdb copy is restricted to in-frame clones and leaves out a portion. The table records 95,000 to 100,000 clones, about four fifths of them present only once. Input material: PBMCs. Source of these receptors: a human donor in good health.

The gene calls are TRBV5-6 and TRBJ1-1, with 12 positions matching TRBD1. V was clipped by 3 bases and J by 4 bases; unmatched bases: 7. Germline assignment: CDR1 SGHDT and CDR2 YYEEEE. The CDR3 consists of 16 residues. The DNA of the CDR3 is TGTGCCAGCAGCTGGGGGACAGGGGGCGCGGCCACTGAAGCTTTCTTT. Its protein product is CASSWGTGGAATEAFF.

This rearrangement joins TRBV5-1 to TRBJ2-7; 9 bases agree with TRBD1. Trimming cost V 3 bases and J 4 bases; bases outside gene matches: 11. This CDR3 spans 16 amino acids. Germline CDR1 reads SGHRS; CDR2 reads YFSETQ. CDR3 loop: CASSSELQGALYEQYF. The CDR3 DNA sequence: TGCGCCAGCAGCTCGGAACTACAGGGGGCGTTATACGAGCAGTACTTC.

CDR3 bases: TGTGCCAGCAGTTTCCCCCAGACGGGCTACGAGCAGTACTTC. Protein product: CASSFPQTGYEQYF. The J gene is TRBJ2-7, the V gene TRBV27; D not certain. CDR1 MNHEY and CDR2 SMNVEV come from the germline V gene (reference sequence). The V gene lost 3 bases and the J gene lost 3 bases, with 12 bases spanning the gap. The CDR3 loop spans 14 amino acids.

This sequence joins TRBV13 and TRBJ2-2, with D uncertain. The CDR3 runs to 17 residues. From germline, CDR1 is PRHDT and CDR2 FYEKMQ (reference sequence). V lost 0 bases to trimming and J lost 4 bases, with 15 bases between them. CDR3 sequence reads: CASSLGLFSLGTGELFF. The CDR3 DNA reads TGTGCCAGCAGCTTAGGCCTGTTTAGCCTCGGCACCGGGGAGCTGTTTTTT.

Here the CDR3 reads CASSLAGGTTQETQYF. For the CDR3, the DNA is TGTGCCAGCAGCTTAGCGGGAGGTACTACTCAAGAGACCCAGTACTTC. The rearrangement uses TRBV9 and TRBJ2-5, with 10 bases aligning to TRBD2. Germline V CDR1 and CDR2: SGDLS, YYNGEE. V shed 4 bases, J shed 2 bases, and the junction held 8 bases outside the gene matches. The CDR3 contains 16 residues.

V is TRBV9 and J is TRBJ1-1; possibly TRBD1 for D (5 bases). In germline, CDR1 is SGDLS, CDR2 YYNGEE. Trimming cost V 7 bases and J 0 bases, with 16 bases left between them. This CDR3 has 15 amino acids. CDR3 sequence reads: CASSTEPLLNTEAFF. The CDR3 nucleotides read TGTGCCAGCTCGACAGAACCTTTGTTGAACACTGAAGCTTTCTTT.

The genes are TRBV6-6 and TRBJ2-3; D might be TRBD2 (6 bases). CDR3 length equals 16 residues. In germline, CDR1 is MNHNY, CDR2 SVGAGI (reference sequence). V lost 2 bases, J lost 0 bases, and 12 bases lay in between. The CDR3 nucleotides read TGTGCCAGCAGTTACCAGGAGGGTCCTAGCACAGATACGCAGTATTTT. Amino acids: CASSYQEGPSTDTQYF.

The genes are TRBV11-2 and TRBJ1-2; D gene ambiguous. CDR3 length equals 16 residues. Per germline, CDR1 SGHAT and CDR2 FQNNGV. V was clipped by 5 bases and J by 0 bases, with 16 bases between them. Written as DNA, the CDR3 is TGTGCCAGCAGCCCGAGGGTACGAGCCTCTAACTATGGCTACACCTTC. Its protein product is CASSPRVRASNYGYTF. The variable domain in full, with the rest retrieved from reference TRBV11-2 and TRBJ1-2, is EAGVAQSPRYKIIEKRQSVAFWCNPISGHATLYWYQQILGQGPKLLIQFQNNGVVDDSQLPKDRFSAERLKGVDSTLKIQPAKLEDSAVYLCASSPRVRASNYGYTFGSGTRLTVV.

The V and J genes are TRBV10-1 and TRBJ1-1; 7 bases are a match to TRBD1. CDR3 length: 14 residues. V was clipped by 0 bases and J by 4 bases; unmatched bases: 2. The germline V gene has CDR1 WNHNN and CDR2 SYGVQD (reference sequence). The CDR3 bases are TGCGCCAGCAGTGAGTCATACAGGGGCACTGAAGCTTTCTTT. The encoded protein is CASSESYRGTEAFF.

The chain carries TRBV27 and TRBJ1-1, with 7 positions matching TRBD1. With 0 bases clipped from V and 4 bases from J, the junction kept 5 bases outside the gene matches. This CDR3 comprises 15 residues. Germline V gene lookup returns CDR1 MNHEY and CDR2 SMNVEV (reference sequence). The DNA of the CDR3 is TGTGCCAGCAGTTTATCCTCGACAGGGTCCACTGAAGCTTTCTTT. Translated: CASSLSSTGSTEAFF.

This clone was detected only a few times. The chain combines TRBV6-5 with TRBJ2-7; TRBD2 matches at 10 bases. The CDR3 has 14 residues. The V gene's germline CDR1 is MNHEY and CDR2 SVGAGI. V shed 8 bases and J 5 bases; nucleotides not matched to a gene: 9. In DNA, the CDR3 is TGTGCCAGCTCTAGGGTAGCGGGAGGCCACGAGCAGTACTTC. Translating it yields CASSRVAGGHEQYF.